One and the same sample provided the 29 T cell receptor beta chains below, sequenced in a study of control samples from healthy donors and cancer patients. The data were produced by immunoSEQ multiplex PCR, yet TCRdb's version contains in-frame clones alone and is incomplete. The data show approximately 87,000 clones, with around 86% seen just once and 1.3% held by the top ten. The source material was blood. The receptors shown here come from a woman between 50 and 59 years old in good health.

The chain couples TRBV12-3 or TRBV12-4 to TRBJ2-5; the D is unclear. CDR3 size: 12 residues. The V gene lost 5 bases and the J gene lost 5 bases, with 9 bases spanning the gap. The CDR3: CASSSEGETQYF. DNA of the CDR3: TGTGCCAGCAGTAGCGAAGGGGAGACCCAGTACTTC.

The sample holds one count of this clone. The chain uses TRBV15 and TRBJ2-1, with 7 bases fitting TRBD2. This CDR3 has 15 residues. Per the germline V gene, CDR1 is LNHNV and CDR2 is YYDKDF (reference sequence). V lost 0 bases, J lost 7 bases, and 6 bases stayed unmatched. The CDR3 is CATSRDYQGGNEQFF. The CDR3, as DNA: TGTGCCACCAGCAGAGATTACCAGGGAGGGAATGAGCAGTTCTTC.

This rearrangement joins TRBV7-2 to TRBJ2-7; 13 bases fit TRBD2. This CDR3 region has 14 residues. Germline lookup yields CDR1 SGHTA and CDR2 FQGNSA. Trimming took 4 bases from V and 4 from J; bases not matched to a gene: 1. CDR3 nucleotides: TGTGCCAGCAGCTCGGGACTAGCGGGATACGAGCAGTACTTC. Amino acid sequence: CASSSGLAGYEQYF.

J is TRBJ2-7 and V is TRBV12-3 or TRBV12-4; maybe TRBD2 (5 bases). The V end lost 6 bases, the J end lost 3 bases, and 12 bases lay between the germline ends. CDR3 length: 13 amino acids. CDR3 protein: CASSIRTGYEQYF. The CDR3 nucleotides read TGTGCCAGCAGCATCCGGACTGGCTACGAGCAGTACTTC.

The chain's CDR3 is CASTTGGSTEAFF. The CDR3 nucleotides read TGTGCCAGCACCACCGGGGGGAGCACTGAAGCTTTCTTT. The chain recombines TRBV6-5 with TRBJ1-1, with D maybe TRBD1 (5 bases). Trimming removed 7 bases from V and 4 bases from J, with 13 bases in between. This CDR3 is 13 amino acids long. Looked up from germline, CDR1 is MNHEY and CDR2 is SVGAGI.

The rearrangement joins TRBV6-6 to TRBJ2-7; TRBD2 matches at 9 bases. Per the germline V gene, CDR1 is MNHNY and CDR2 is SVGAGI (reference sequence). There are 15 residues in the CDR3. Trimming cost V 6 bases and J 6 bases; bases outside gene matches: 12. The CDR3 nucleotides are TGTGCCAGCAGACTTAGCGGGAGAGGGGGAGGCGAGCAGTACTTC. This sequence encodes CASRLSGRGGGEQYF.

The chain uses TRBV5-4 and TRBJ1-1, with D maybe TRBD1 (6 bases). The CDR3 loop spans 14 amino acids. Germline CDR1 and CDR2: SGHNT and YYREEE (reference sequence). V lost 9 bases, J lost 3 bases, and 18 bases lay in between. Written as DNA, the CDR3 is TGTGCCATTGGGCGCCAGGGGAGGGACACTGAAGCTTTCTTT. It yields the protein CAIGRQGRDTEAFF.

This CDR3 is CASSEEGGTAKNIQYF. CDR3 coding DNA: TGTGCCAGCAGTGAGGAAGGGGGTACAGCCAAAAACATTCAGTACTTC. The chain joins TRBV2 to TRBJ2-4, with TRBD1 as a possible D gene (6 bases). Between the trimmed V and J ends, which lost 3 bases and 0 bases, there was a span of 12 bases. Germline loops: CDR1 SNHLY, CDR2 FYNNEI. The CDR3 has 16 amino acids.

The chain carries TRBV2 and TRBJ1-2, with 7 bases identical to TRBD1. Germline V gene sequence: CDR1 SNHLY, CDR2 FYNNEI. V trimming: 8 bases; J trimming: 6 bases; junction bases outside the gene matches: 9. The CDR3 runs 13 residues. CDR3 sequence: CASSLGQINGYTF. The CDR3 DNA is TGTGCCAGCTCATTGGGACAGATTAATGGCTACACCTTC.

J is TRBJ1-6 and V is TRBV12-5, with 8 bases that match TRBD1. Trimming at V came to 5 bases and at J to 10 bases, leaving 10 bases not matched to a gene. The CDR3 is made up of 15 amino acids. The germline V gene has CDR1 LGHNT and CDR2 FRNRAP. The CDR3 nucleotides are TGTGCTAGTGGTCGAGCAGGGGGCGTCGGCTCACCCCTCCACTTT. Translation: CASGRAGGVGSPLHF.

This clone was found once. The CDR3, as DNA: TGCAGCGTTGATGACAGGGTGAACACTGAAGCTTTCTTT. Its protein is CSVDDRVNTEAFF. V is TRBV29-1 and J is TRBJ1-1; 7 positions match TRBD1. Losses at the gene ends were 3 bases for V and 0 bases for J; bases not matched to a gene: 1. Germline assignment: CDR1 SQVTM and CDR2 ANQGSEA. The CDR3 length is 13 residues.

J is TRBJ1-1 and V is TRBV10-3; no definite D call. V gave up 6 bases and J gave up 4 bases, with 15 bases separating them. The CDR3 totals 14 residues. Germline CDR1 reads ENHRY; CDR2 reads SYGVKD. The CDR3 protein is CAIRERQEGTEAFF. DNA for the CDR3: TGTGCCATCAGAGAAAGGCAGGAAGGCACTGAAGCTTTCTTT.

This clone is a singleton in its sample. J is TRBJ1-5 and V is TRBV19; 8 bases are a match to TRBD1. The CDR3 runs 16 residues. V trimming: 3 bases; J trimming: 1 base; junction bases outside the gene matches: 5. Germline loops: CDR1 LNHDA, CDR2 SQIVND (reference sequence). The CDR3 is CASSMPRGQSNQPQHF. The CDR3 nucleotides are TGTGCCAGTAGTATGCCCAGGGGGCAGAGCAATCAGCCCCAGCATTTT. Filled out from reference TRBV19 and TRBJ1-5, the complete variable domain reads DGGITQSPKYLFRKEGQNVTLSCEQNLNHDAMYWYRQDPGQGLRLIYYSQIVNDFQKGDIAEGYSVSREKKESFPLTVTSAQKNPTAFYLCASSMPRGQSNQPQHFGDGTRLSIL.

This CDR3 reads CASSPRYTGELFF. The CDR3 bases are TGCGCCAGCAGCCCAAGGTACACCGGGGAGCTGTTTTTT. This chain joins TRBV4-1 and TRBJ2-2; D remains ambiguous. V dropped 4 bases and J dropped 3 bases, with 6 bases sitting between them. The length of the CDR3 is 13 residues. Germline V gives CDR1 MGHRA, CDR2 YSYEKL.

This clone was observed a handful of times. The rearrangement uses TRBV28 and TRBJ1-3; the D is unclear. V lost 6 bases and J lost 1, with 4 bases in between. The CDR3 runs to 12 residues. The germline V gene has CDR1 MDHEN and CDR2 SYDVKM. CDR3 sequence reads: CASRASGNTIYF. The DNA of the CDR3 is TGTGCCAGCAGGGCATCTGGAAACACCATATATTTT.

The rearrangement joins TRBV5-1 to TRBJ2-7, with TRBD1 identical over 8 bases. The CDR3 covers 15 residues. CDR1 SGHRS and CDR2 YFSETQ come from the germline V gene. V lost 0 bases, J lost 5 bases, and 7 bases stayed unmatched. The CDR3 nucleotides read TGCGCCAGCAGCTTGGAGGGCAGGGGGCGCCACGAGCAGTACTTC. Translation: CASSLEGRGRHEQYF.

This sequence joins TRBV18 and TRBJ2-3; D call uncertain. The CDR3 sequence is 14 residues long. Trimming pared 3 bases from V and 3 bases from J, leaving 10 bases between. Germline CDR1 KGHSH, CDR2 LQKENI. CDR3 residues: CASSPAAATDTQYF. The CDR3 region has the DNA TGTGCCAGCTCACCTGCGGCAGCAACAGATACGCAGTATTTT.

The CDR3 loop reads CASRESGSYNEQFF. CDR3 in DNA: TGTGCCAGTAGAGAGAGCGGGAGTTACAATGAGCAGTTCTTC. This chain uses TRBV19 with TRBJ2-1, with 8 nucleotides matching TRBD2. After removal of 6 bases from V and 4 bases from J, the junction contained 5 bases not matched to a gene. Germline CDR1 LNHDA, CDR2 SQIVND (reference sequence). CDR3 length equals 14 residues.

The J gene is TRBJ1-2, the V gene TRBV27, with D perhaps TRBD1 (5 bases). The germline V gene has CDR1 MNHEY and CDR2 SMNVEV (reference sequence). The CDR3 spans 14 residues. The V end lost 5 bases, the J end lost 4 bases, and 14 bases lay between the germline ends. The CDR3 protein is CASSPRPDSYGYTF. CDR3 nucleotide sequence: TGTGCCAGCAGTCCCCGCCCAGACAGCTATGGCTACACCTTC.

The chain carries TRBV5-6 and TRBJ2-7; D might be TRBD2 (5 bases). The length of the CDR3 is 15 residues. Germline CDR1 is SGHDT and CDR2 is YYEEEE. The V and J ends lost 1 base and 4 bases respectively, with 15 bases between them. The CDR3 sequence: CASSLMLAVFYEQYF. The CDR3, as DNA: TGTGCCAGCAGCTTGATGCTAGCAGTTTTTTACGAGCAGTACTTC.

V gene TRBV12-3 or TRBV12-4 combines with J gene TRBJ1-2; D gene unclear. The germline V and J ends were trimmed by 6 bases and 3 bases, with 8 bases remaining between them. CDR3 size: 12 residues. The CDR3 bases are TGTGCCAGCAGAGCAGCCTACTATGGCTACACCTTC. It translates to CASRAAYYGYTF.

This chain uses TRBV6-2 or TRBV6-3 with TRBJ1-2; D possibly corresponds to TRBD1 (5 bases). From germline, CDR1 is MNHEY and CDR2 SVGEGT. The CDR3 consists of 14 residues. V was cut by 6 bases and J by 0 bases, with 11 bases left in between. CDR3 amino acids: CASSRDAANYGYTF. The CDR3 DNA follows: TGTGCCAGCAGCCGGGACGCAGCTAACTATGGCTACACCTTC.

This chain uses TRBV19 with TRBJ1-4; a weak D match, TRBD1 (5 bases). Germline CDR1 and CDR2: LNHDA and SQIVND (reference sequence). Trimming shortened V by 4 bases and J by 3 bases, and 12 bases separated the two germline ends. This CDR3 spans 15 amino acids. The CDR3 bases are TGTGCCAGTAGTACAGGGCTTACGGCTAATGAAAAACTGTTTTTT. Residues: CASSTGLTANEKLFF.

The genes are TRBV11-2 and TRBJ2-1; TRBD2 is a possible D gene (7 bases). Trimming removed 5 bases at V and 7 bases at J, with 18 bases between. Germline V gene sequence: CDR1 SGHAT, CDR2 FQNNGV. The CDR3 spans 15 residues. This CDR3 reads CASSPLRGRGNEQFF. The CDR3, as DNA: TGTGCCAGCAGCCCCTTGAGGGGGAGGGGGAATGAGCAGTTCTTC. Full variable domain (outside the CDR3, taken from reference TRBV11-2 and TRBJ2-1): EAGVAQSPRYKIIEKRQSVAFWCNPISGHATLYWYQQILGQGPKLLIQFQNNGVVDDSQLPKDRFSAERLKGVDSTLKIQPAKLEDSAVYLCASSPLRGRGNEQFFGPGTRLTVL.

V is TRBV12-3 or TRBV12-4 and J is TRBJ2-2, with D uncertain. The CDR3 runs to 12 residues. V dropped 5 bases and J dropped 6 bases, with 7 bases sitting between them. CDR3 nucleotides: TGTGCCAGCAGTCTAAGCCCCGGGGAGCTGTTTTTT. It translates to CASSLSPGELFF.

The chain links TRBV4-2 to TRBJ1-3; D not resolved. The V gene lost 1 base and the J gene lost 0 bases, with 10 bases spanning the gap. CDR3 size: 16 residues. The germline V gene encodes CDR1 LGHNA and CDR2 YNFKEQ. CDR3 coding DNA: TGTGCCAGCAGCCAAGGCGCGGCCCGCTCTGGAAACACCATATATTTT. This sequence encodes CASSQGAARSGNTIYF.

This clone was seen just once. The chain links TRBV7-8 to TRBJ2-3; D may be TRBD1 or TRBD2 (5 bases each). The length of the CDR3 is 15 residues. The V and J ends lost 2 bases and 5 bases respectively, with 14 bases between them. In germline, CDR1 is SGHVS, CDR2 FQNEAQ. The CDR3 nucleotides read TGTGCCAGCAGCTTACTGACGAGGGGAGAAGATACGCAGTATTTT. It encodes CASSLLTRGEDTQYF.

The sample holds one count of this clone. DNA for the CDR3: TGTGCCAGCAGGGCGACTAGGAATCAAGAGACCCAGTACTTC. Translating it yields CASRATRNQETQYF. This chain uses TRBV7-3 with TRBJ2-5; D perhaps matches TRBD2 (6 bases). V lost 6 bases, J lost 2 bases, and 13 bases lay in between. CDR1 and CDR2 (germline): SGHTA, FQGTGA. CDR3 length: 14 amino acids.

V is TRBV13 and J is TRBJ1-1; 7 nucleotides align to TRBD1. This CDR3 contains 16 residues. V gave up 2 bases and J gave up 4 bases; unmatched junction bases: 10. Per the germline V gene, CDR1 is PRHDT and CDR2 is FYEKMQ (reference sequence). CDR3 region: CASSLRRTGKGTEAFF. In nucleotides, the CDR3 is TGTGCCAGCAGCTTAAGGAGGACAGGAAAAGGCACTGAAGCTTTCTTT.